This TCR beta chain was identified in a study of blood T cell repertoires in COVID-19. Authors' methods: The assay estimated nucleated cells by amplifying reference gene primers. Profiling relied on immunoSEQ multiplex PCR, and the TCRdb table lists in-frame clones only, not all of them. D and trimming were read from the DNA, whereas the V and J calls and clone size are those reported in that table. This sample has roughly 190,000 clones, with around 94% found just once. The CDR3 contains 13 residues. The V gene's germline CDR1 is SNHLY and CDR2 FYNNEI. V was trimmed by 4 bases and J by 7 bases, leaving 11 bases between them.

This TCR derives from a man aged 25 to 45 with COVID-19, enrolled during active disease. The chain joins TRBV2 to TRBJ1-5; tentative D call: TRBD1 (5 bases). Specimen: peripheral blood. The CDR3 region is CASSGQGGQPQHF. For the CDR3, the DNA is TGTGCCAGCAGTGGTCAGGGAGGGCAGCCCCAGCATTTT.